This T cell receptor beta chain appears in the sequencing data of a study of tumor-infiltrating lymphocytes in oesophageal squamous cell carcinoma. The V and J ends lost 0 bases and 4 bases respectively, with 10 bases between them. Germline CDR1 SGHTA, CDR2 FQGNSA. The CDR3 totals 16 residues. From the PCR reads, TCRdb called clonotypes with MiXCR, one entry per CDR3 protein. Of fewer than 20,000 distinct CDR3 sequences detected, 44% appear once; the ten largest clones hold roughly 40%. The sample comprised blood. The clonotype originates from a female donor with esophageal squamous cell carcinoma. The chain combines TRBV7-2 with TRBJ2-6; D is ambiguous. The CDR3 reads CASSLAVGFGANVLTF. CDR3 bases: TGTGCCAGCAGCTTAGCGGTCGGCTTCGGGGCCAACGTCCTGACTTTC.